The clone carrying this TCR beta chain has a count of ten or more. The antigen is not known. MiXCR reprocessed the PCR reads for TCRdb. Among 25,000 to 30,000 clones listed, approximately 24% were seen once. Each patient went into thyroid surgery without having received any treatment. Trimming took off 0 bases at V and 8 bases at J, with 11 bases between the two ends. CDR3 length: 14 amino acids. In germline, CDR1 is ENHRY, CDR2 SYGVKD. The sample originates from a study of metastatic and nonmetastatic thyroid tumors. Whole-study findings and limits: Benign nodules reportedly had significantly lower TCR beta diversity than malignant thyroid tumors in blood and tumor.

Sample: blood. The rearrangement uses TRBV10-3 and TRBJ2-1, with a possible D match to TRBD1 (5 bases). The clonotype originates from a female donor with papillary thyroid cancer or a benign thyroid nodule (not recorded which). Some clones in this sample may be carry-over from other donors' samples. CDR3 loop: CAISESQGYDEQFF. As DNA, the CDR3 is TGTGCCATCAGTGAGTCCCAGGGATACGATGAGCAGTTCTTC.